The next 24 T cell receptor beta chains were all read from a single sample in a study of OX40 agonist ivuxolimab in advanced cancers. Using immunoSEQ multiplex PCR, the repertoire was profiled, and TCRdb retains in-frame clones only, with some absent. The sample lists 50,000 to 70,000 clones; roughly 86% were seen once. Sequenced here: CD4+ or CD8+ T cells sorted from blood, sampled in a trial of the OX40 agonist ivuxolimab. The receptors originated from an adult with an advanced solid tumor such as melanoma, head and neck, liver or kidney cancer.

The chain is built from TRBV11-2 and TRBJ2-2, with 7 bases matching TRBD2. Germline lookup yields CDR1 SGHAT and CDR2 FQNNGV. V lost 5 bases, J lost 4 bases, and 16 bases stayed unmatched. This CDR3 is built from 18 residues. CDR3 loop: CASSIGGLVTTPTGELFF. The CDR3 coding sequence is TGTGCCAGCAGCATCGGCGGACTAGTGACGACCCCCACCGGGGAGCTGTTTTTT.

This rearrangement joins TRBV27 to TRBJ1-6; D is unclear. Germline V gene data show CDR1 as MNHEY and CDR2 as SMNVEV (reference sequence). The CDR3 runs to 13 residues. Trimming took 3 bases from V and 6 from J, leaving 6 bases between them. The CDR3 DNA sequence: TGTGCCAGCAGTTTCAACTTTAATTCACCCCTCCACTTT. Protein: CASSFNFNSPLHF.

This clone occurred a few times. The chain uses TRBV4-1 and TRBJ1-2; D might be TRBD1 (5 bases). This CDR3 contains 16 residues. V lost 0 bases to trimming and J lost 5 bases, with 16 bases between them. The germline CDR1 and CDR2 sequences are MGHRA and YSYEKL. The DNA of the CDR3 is TGCGCCAGCAGCCAAGATAGGGGCCGGGCCCTGTATGGCTACACCTTC. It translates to CASSQDRGRALYGYTF.

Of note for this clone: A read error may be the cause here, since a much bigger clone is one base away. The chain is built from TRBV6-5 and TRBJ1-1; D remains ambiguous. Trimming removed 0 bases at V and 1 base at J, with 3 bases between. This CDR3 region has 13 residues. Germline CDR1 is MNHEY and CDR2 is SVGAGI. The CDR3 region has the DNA TGTGCCAGCAGTTACTCGGAGAACACTGAAGCTTTCTTT. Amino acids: CASSYSENTEAFF.

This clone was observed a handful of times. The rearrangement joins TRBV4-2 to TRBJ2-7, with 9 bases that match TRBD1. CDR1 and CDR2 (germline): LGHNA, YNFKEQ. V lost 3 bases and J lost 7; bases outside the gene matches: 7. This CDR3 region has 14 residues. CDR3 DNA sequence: TGTGCCAGCAGCCAGGGCCCCGGGACAGGGGAGCAGTACTTC. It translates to CASSQGPGTGEQYF.

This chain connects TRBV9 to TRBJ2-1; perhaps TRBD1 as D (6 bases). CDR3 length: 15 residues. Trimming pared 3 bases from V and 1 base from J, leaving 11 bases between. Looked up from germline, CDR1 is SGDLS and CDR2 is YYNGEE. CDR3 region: CASSAYRESYNEQFF. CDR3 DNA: TGTGCCAGCAGCGCTTACAGGGAATCCTACAATGAGCAGTTCTTC. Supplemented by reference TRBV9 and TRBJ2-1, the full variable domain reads DSGVTQTPKHLITATGQRVTLRCSPRSGDLSVYWYQQSLDQGLQFLIQYYNGEERAKGNILERFSAQQFPDLHSELNLSSLELGDSALYFCASSAYRESYNEQFFGPGTRLTVL.

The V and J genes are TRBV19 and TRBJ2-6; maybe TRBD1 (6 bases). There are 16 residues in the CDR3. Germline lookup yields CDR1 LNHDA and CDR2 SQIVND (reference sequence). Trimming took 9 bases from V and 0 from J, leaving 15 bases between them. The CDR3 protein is CASRTVMGSGANVLTF. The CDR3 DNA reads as TGTGCCAGCCGGACAGTCATGGGCTCTGGGGCCAACGTCCTGACTTTC.

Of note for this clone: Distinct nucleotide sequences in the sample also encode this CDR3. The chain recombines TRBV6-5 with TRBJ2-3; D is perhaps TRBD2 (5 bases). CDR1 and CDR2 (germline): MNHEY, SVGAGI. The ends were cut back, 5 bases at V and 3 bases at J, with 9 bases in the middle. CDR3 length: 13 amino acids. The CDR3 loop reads CASSPGGTDTQYF. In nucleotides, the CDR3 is TGTGCCAGCAGTCCCGGCGGGACAGATACGCAGTATTTT.

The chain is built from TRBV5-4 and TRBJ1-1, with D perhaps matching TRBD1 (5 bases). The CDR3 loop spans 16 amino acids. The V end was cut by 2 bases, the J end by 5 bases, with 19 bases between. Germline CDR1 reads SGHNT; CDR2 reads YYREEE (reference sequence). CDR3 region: CASSLGLAGMGTEAFF. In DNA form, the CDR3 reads TGTGCCAGCAGCTTAGGTCTGGCAGGGATGGGTACTGAAGCTTTCTTT.

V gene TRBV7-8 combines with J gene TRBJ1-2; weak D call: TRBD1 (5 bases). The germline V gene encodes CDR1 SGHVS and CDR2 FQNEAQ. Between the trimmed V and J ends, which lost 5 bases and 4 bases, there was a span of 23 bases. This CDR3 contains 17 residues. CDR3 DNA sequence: TGTGCCAGCAGCCCTCTATCGGGGGGGTTCACCCCCTATGGCTACACCTTC. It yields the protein CASSPLSGGFTPYGYTF. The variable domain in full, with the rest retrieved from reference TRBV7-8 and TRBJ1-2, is GAGVSQSPRYKVAKRGQDVALRCDPISGHVSLFWYQQALGQGPEFLTYFQNEAQLDKSGLPSDRFFAERPEGSVSTLKIQRTQQEDSAVYLCASSPLSGGFTPYGYTFGSGTRLTVV.

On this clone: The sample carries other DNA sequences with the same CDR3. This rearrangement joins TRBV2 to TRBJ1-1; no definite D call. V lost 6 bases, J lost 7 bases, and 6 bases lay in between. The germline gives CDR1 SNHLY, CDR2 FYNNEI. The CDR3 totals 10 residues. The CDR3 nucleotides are TGTGCCAGCAGCCTCGGTGAAGCTTTCTTT. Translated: CASSLGEAFF.

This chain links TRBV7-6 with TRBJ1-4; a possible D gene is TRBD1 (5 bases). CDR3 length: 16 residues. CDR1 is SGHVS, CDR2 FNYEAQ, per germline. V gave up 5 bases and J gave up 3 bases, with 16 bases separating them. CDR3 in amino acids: CASSPWGSRANEKLFF. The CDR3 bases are TGTGCCAGCAGCCCCTGGGGGTCCCGGGCTAATGAAAAACTGTTTTTT. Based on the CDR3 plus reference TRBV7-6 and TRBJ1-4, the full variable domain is GAGVSQSPRYKVTKRGQDVALRCDPISGHVSLYWYRQALGQGPEFLTYFNYEAQQDKSGLPNDRFSAERPEGSISTLTIQRTEQRDSAMYRCASSPWGSRANEKLFFGSGTQLSVL.

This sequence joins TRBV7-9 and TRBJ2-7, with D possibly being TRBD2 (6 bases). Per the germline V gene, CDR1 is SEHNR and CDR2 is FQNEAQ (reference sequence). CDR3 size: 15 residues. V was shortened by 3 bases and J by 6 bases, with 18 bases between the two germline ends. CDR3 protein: CASSFAGGAGFEQYF. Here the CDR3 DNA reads TGTGCCAGCAGCTTCGCCGGTGGGGCGGGGTTCGAGCAGTACTTC.

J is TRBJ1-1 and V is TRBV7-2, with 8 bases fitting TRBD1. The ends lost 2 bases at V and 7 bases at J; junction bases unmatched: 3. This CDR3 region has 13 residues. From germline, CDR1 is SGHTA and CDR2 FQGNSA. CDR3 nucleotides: TGTGCCAGCAGCTTACTGACAGGGGTTGAAGCTTTCTTT. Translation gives CASSLLTGVEAFF.

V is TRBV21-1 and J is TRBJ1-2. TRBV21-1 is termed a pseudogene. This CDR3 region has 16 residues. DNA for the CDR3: TGTGCCAGCAGCAAAGGGCCTACGACGATCGGGTATGGCTACACCTTC. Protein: CASSKGPTTIGYGYTF.

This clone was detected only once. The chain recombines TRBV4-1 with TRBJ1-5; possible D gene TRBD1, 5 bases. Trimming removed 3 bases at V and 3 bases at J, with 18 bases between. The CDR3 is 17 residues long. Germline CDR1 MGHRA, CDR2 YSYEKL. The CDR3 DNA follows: TGCGCCAGCAGCCAGGATCACCCTGGGGGGTCCAATCAGCCCCAGCATTTT. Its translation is CASSQDHPGGSNQPQHF.

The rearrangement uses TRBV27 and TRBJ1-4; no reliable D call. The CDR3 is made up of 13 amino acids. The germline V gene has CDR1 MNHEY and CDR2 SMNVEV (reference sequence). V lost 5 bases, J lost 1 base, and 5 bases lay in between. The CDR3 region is CASSPLTNEKLFF. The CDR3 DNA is TGTGCCAGCAGTCCTTTAACTAATGAAAAACTGTTTTTT. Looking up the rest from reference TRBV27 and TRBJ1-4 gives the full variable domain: EAQVTQNPRYLITVTGKKLTVTCSQNMNHEYMSWYRQDPGLGLRQIYYSMNVEVTDKGDVPEGYKVSRKEKRNFPLILESPSPNQTSLYFCASSPLTNEKLFFGSGTQLSVL.

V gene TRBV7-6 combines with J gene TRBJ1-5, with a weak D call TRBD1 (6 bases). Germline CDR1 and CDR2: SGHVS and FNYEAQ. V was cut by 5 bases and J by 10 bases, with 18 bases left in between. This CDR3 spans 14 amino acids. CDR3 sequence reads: CASSKQGIRDPQHF. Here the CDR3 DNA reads TGTGCCAGCAGCAAACAGGGAATCAGAGATCCCCAGCATTTT.

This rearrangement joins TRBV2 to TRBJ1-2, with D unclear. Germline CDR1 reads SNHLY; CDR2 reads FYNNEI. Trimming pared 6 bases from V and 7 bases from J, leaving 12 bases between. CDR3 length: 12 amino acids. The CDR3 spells CASSPGPSGYTF. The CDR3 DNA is TGTGCCAGCAGCCCCGGACCCTCTGGCTACACCTTC. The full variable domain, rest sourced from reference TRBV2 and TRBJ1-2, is EPEVTQTPSHQVTQMGQEVILRCVPISNHLYFYWYRQILGQKVEFLVSFYNNEISEKSEIFDDQFSVERPDGSNFTLKIRSTKLEDSAMYFCASSPGPSGYTFGSGTRLTVV.

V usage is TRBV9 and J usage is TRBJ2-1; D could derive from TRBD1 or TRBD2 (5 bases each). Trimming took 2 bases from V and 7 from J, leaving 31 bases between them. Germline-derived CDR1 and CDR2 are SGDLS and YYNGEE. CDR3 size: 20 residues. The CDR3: CASSVRPGPTGEGSWNEQFF. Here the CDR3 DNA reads TGTGCCAGCAGCGTTCGGCCGGGACCCACCGGGGAAGGTTCGTGGAATGAGCAGTTCTTC.

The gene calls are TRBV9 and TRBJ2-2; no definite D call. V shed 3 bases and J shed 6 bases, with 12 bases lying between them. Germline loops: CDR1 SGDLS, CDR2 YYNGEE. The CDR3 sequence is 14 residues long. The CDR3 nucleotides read TGTGCCAGCAGCGGAGGAGTGCAGTCCGGGGAGCTGTTTTTT. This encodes CASSGGVQSGELFF.

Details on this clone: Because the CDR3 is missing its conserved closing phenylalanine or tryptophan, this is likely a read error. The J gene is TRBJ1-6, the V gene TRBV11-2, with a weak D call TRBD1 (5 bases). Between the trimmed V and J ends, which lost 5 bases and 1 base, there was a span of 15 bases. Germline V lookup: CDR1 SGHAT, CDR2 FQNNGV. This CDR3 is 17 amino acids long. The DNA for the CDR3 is TGTGCCAGCAGCCTATATTCAGGGATATCCTATAATTCACCCCTCCACCTT. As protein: CASSLYSGISYNSPLHL.

In DNA form, the CDR3 reads TGTGCCAGCAGCGCCAGGGTGGCTGGAAACACCATATATTTT. It is translated as CASSARVAGNTIYF. V is TRBV9 and J is TRBJ1-3; D possibly corresponds to TRBD1 (5 bases). The germline V gene has CDR1 SGDLS and CDR2 YYNGEE. Trimming cost V 3 bases and J 2 bases, with 9 bases left between them. This CDR3 region has 14 residues.

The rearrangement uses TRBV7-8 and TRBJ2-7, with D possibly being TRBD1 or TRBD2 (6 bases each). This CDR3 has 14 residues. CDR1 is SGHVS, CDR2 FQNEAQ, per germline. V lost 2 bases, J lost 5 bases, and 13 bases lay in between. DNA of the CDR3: TGTGCCAGCAGCTTATTAGGAGGGGACAACGAGCAGTACTTC. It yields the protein CASSLLGGDNEQYF.